The present T cell receptor beta chain was sequenced within a study of T cells after yellow fever vaccination. There are many counts of this clonotype. CDR1 and CDR2 from the germline V gene are SGHAT and FQNNGV. Trimming removed 3 bases at V and 6 bases at J, with 8 bases between. The CDR3 runs to 12 residues. One entry per CDR3 protein results from TCRdb running MiXCR on the 5' RACE reads. The sample lists 250,000 to 300,000 distinct CDR3 sequences; around 8.6% were seen once. The clonotype was recovered from a man aged 18 to 29 who received the YFV17D yellow fever vaccine. This chain joins TRBV11-2 and TRBJ2-5; D unresolved. The sample was CD4+ T cells sorted from PBMCs, taken 5 days after the yellow fever booster vaccination. CDR3 protein: CASSFELKTQYF. The CDR3 coding sequence is TGTGCCAGCAGCTTCGAACTGAAGACCCAGTACTTC.